Each of the 32 T cell receptor beta chains below was sequenced from the same sample in a study of identical twins. TCRdb called the 5' RACE reads again in MiXCR, with one record for every CDR3 protein. The data hold roughly 290,000 distinct CDR3 sequences, with 8.5% to 9.5% observed a single time. Separately, the same data were catalogued under a study of yellow fever vaccine responses in identical twins.

The sample consisted of CD8+ T cells sorted from blood. The receptors originated from a woman between 18 and 30 years old in good health.

This clonotype was recorded at least ten times. The V and J genes are TRBV7-9 and TRBJ2-1; TRBD1 matches at 7 bases. Trimming took 1 base from V and 2 from J; bases not matched to a gene: 2. Per the germline V gene, CDR1 is SEHNR and CDR2 is FQNEAQ (reference sequence). The CDR3 is made up of 15 amino acids. CDR3: CASSLGQGTYNEQFF. Written as DNA, the CDR3 is TGTGCCAGCAGCTTAGGACAGGGCACCTACAATGAGCAGTTCTTC. The complete variable domain, with remaining parts taken from reference TRBV7-9 and TRBJ2-1, reads DTGVSQNPRHKITKRGQNVTFRCDPISEHNRLYWYRQTLGQGPEFLTYFQNEAQLEKSRLLSDRFSAERPKGSFSTLEIQRTEQGDSAMYLCASSLGQGTYNEQFFGPGTRLTVL.

The chain employs TRBV20-1 and TRBJ2-3, with TRBD2 matching 7 bases. Looked up from germline, CDR1 is DFQATT and CDR2 is SNEGSKA (reference sequence). The trim removed 0 bases at V and 0 bases at J, leaving 6 bases unmatched. The CDR3 totals 16 residues. The CDR3 DNA is TGCAGTGCTAGAGACCCTAGCGGTGGAAGCACAGATACGCAGTATTTT. Translated, it gives CSARDPSGGSTDTQYF.

This clonotype occurred once. A much larger clone is a single base away; this may be a read error. This chain connects TRBV7-2 to TRBJ1-2, with D possibly being TRBD1 (6 bases). Germline V gene data show CDR1 as SGHTA and CDR2 as FQGNSA. The CDR3 sequence is 14 residues long. This chain's CDR3 is CAGSLISGDYGYTF. The CDR3 coding sequence is TGTGCCGGCAGCTTAATATCAGGGGACTATGGCTACACCTTC.

The sample holds a few counts of this clonotype. This sequence joins TRBV28 and TRBJ2-5, with TRBD2 matching 10 bases. J lost 4 bases, V lost 1 base, and 9 bases had no gene match. The germline CDR1 and CDR2 sequences are MDHEN and SYDVKM. The CDR3 has 17 amino acids. This CDR3 reads CASSLFEPSGGRETQYF. The CDR3 nucleotides read TGTGCCAGCAGTTTATTCGAGCCTAGCGGGGGTAGAGAGACCCAGTACTTC.

This clonotype has a handful of counts. This chain connects TRBV7-9 to TRBJ2-1; TRBD1 matches 7 bases. This CDR3 has 14 amino acids. The germline CDR1 and CDR2 sequences are SEHNR and FQNEAQ (reference sequence). V gave up 3 bases and J gave up 9 bases; unmatched junction bases: 8. CDR3 sequence (DNA): TGTGCCAGCAGCTTGATTAGACAGGGCCCTGAGCAGTTCTTC. Residues: CASSLIRQGPEQFF.

This clonotype appeared many times. This chain uses TRBV20-1 with TRBJ2-1; the match to TRBD2 covers 9 bases. The CDR3 runs 15 residues. The V and J ends lost 0 bases and 1 base, in that order; junction bases with no gene match: 1. Germline values: CDR1 DFQATT, CDR2 SNEGSKA (reference sequence). The CDR3 loop is CSAREAGGSYNEQFF. In nucleotides, the CDR3 is TGCAGTGCTAGAGAGGCGGGAGGGTCCTACAATGAGCAGTTCTTC.

This clonotype was picked up a small number of times. The chain couples TRBV20-1 to TRBJ2-5, with 13 bases that match TRBD2. This CDR3 contains 20 residues. Germline V gene lookup returns CDR1 DFQATT and CDR2 SNEGSKA (reference sequence). J was trimmed by 5 bases and V by 2 bases; bases with no gene match: 20. DNA of the CDR3: TGCAGTGCTAGACGGGGGTTACGACTAGCGGGAGGTCCCTCGTGGGAGACCCAGTACTTC. Translated: CSARRGLRLAGGPSWETQYF.

This clonotype was seen more than once but under ten times. The genes are TRBV7-6 and TRBJ2-7; D gene uncertain. The CDR3 spans 13 residues. The germline V gene encodes CDR1 SGHVS and CDR2 FNYEAQ. The ends were cut back, 3 bases at V and 4 bases at J, with 10 bases in the middle. CDR3 DNA sequence: TGTGCCAGCAGCTTCCAGGCCCAGTACGAGCAGTACTTC. It translates to CASSFQAQYEQYF.

This sequence joins TRBV28 and TRBJ2-1; the match to TRBD1 covers 11 bases. From germline, CDR1 is MDHEN and CDR2 SYDVKM. There are 16 residues in the CDR3. Trimming took 3 bases from V and 8 from J; bases not matched to a gene: 9. The DNA of the CDR3 is TGTGCCAGCAGTTTCGCCGACGGACAGGGGGCCCATGAGCAGTTCTTC. As protein: CASSFADGQGAHEQFF.

This clonotype has more than one count but fewer than ten. CDR3 protein: CASSPLRGTMGEKLFF. In DNA, the CDR3 is TGTGCCAGCAGCCCACTGAGGGGCACTATGGGTGAAAAACTGTTTTTT. This chain joins TRBV7-8 and TRBJ1-4, with a weak D call TRBD1 (5 bases). The germline V and J ends were trimmed by 5 bases and 7 bases, with 20 bases remaining between them. The CDR3 length is 16 residues. Per germline, CDR1 SGHVS and CDR2 FQNEAQ. The whole variable domain, remainder taken from reference TRBV7-8 and TRBJ1-4, is GAGVSQSPRYKVAKRGQDVALRCDPISGHVSLFWYQQALGQGPEFLTYFQNEAQLDKSGLPSDRFFAERPEGSVSTLKIQRTQQEDSAVYLCASSPLRGTMGEKLFFGSGTQLSVL.

On this clonotype itself: One junction end disagrees with the germline gene, perhaps due to a read error. The chain couples TRBV19 to TRBJ2-1, with a weak D call TRBD2 (5 bases). The CDR3 runs 13 residues. Germline V gives CDR1 LNHDA, CDR2 SQIVND (reference sequence). The CDR3 sequence is CASSTGVYNELFF. CDR3 DNA sequence: TGTGCCAGTAGTACCGGGGTCTACAATGAGCTGTTCTTC.

This clonotype came up many times. The J gene is TRBJ2-7, the V gene TRBV30, with D possibly being TRBD2 (5 bases). The germline V gene has CDR1 GTSNPN and CDR2 SVGIG (reference sequence). The V gene lost 4 bases and the J gene lost 7 bases, with 17 bases spanning the gap. The CDR3 totals 13 residues. The chain's CDR3 is CAWNDGIMGEQYF. Here the CDR3 DNA reads TGTGCCTGGAATGACGGGATAATGGGGGAGCAGTACTTC.

There are a few counts of this clonotype. This sequence joins TRBV9 and TRBJ2-7; tentative D call: TRBD1 (5 bases). CDR1 and CDR2 from the germline V gene are SGDLS and YYNGEE. The CDR3 runs to 15 residues. V was clipped by 0 bases and J by 1 base, with 11 bases between them. This CDR3 reads CASSVGTRPSYEQYF. The CDR3 nucleotides are TGTGCCAGCAGCGTAGGGACAAGGCCTTCCTACGAGCAGTACTTC.

This chain links TRBV3-1 with TRBJ2-3, with 13 nucleotides matching TRBD2. CDR1 and CDR2 (germline): LGHDT, YNNKEL (reference sequence). V shed 2 bases, J shed 6 bases, and the junction held 5 bases outside the gene matches. The CDR3 spans 16 residues. This CDR3 is CASSQQLAGGPDTQYF. The CDR3, as DNA: TGTGCCAGCAGCCAACAACTAGCGGGGGGGCCTGATACGCAGTATTTT.

The chain is built from TRBV15 and TRBJ2-7; TRBD2 agrees at 7 bases. Germline CDR1 LNHNV, CDR2 YYDKDF (reference sequence). V lost 8 bases to trimming and J lost 4 bases; unmatched junction nucleotides: 5. The CDR3 sequence is 12 residues long. CDR3 residues: CATGGGSYEQYF. In nucleotides, the CDR3 is TGTGCCACCGGCGGCGGGAGTTACGAGCAGTACTTC.

The gene calls are TRBV7-6 and TRBJ2-1, with 7 nucleotides matching TRBD2. V trimming: 3 bases; J trimming: 8 bases; junction bases outside the gene matches: 16. The V gene's germline CDR1 is SGHVS and CDR2 FNYEAQ. The CDR3 contains 17 residues. This CDR3 reads CASSFWVAGSNEDEQFF. The DNA for the CDR3 is TGTGCCAGCAGCTTTTGGGTAGCGGGCTCCAACGAGGATGAGCAGTTCTTC.

This clonotype was counted many times. This sequence joins TRBV7-2 and TRBJ2-1; 9 bases are a match to TRBD2. CDR3 length: 15 amino acids. V trimming: 3 bases; J trimming: 3 bases; junction bases outside the gene matches: 3. Germline assignment: CDR1 SGHTA and CDR2 FQGNSA. The CDR3 sequence: CASSFSGGYYNEQFF. Here the CDR3 DNA reads TGTGCCAGCAGCTTCAGCGGGGGGTACTACAATGAGCAGTTCTTC.

This clonotype has at least ten counts. The chain links TRBV7-9 to TRBJ2-7, with D unresolved. Germline CDR1 is SEHNR and CDR2 is FQNEAQ (reference sequence). Trimming took 1 base from V and 2 from J, leaving 9 bases between them. The CDR3 has 14 residues. The CDR3 here is CASSLVSQTYEQYF. CDR3 DNA: TGTGCCAGCAGCTTAGTTAGCCAGACCTACGAGCAGTACTTC.

The rearrangement uses TRBV3-1 and TRBJ2-3; unclear D gene. The ends were cut back, 3 bases at V and 6 bases at J, with 19 bases in the middle. Looked up from germline, CDR1 is LGHDT and CDR2 is YNNKEL (reference sequence). The CDR3 consists of 16 residues. CDR3 bases: TGTGCCAGCAGCCAGACCTTATCGGGTAGCTTTGATACGCAGTATTTT. Translated, it gives CASSQTLSGSFDTQYF.

This clonotype was detected many times. The chain links TRBV6-5 to TRBJ2-7; a possible D gene is TRBD2 (6 bases). V dropped 0 bases and J dropped 6 bases, with 18 bases sitting between them. Germline lookup yields CDR1 MNHEY and CDR2 SVGAGI. CDR3 length: 16 amino acids. CDR3 amino acids: CASSYSTGTAGIEQYF. The DNA for the CDR3 is TGTGCCAGCAGTTACTCTACCGGGACTGCTGGTATCGAGCAGTACTTC.

This clonotype was detected a few times. V and J are TRBV28 and TRBJ2-3; D is possibly TRBD2 (6 bases). CDR3 length: 16 residues. Trimming took off 6 bases at V and 0 bases at J, with 16 bases between the two ends. Germline-derived CDR1 and CDR2 are MDHEN and SYDVKM. CDR3 residues: CASRNPRGLSTDTQYF. The CDR3, as DNA: TGTGCCAGCAGGAACCCAAGGGGACTCAGCACAGATACGCAGTATTTT.

The V gene is TRBV12-3 or TRBV12-4, the J gene TRBJ1-4; 10 bases align to TRBD1. The CDR3 is made up of 14 amino acids. Trimming took 7 bases from V and 4 from J; bases not matched to a gene: 3. In DNA form, the CDR3 reads TGTGCCAGCACAGGGACAGGGGTTAATGAAAAACTGTTTTTT. It yields the protein CASTGTGVNEKLFF.

This clonotype has a handful of counts. This rearrangement joins TRBV6-2 or TRBV6-3 to TRBJ1-6; D not resolved. CDR3 size: 14 residues. Between the trimmed V and J ends, which lost 5 bases and 8 bases, there was a span of 13 bases. The germline V gene has CDR1 MNHEY and CDR2 SVGEGT. DNA of the CDR3: TGTGCCAGCAGTCGAAAAATCTGGGATTCACCCCTCCACTTT. This gives the protein CASSRKIWDSPLHF.

There are a few counts of this clonotype. The V call is TRBV5-1, the J call TRBJ2-1; 7 bases map to TRBD1. The germline V gene encodes CDR1 SGHRS and CDR2 YFSETQ. J lost 8 bases, V lost 8 bases, and 22 bases had no gene match. This CDR3 is built from 17 residues. This CDR3 is CARGTAQTGPHRDEQFF. Here the CDR3 DNA reads TGCGCCAGGGGGACAGCCCAAACCGGACCCCACCGCGATGAGCAGTTCTTC.

At least ten counts were recorded for this clonotype. The V gene is TRBV10-3, the J gene TRBJ2-1, with D perhaps matching TRBD1 (5 bases). V was pared by 0 bases and J by 2 bases, with 11 bases between. In germline, CDR1 is ENHRY, CDR2 SYGVKD. The CDR3 has 16 amino acids. Here the CDR3 reads CAISESKGAAYNEQFF. The CDR3 DNA is TGTGCCATCAGTGAGTCAAAAGGGGCTGCCTACAATGAGCAGTTCTTC.

The V call is TRBV5-1, the J call TRBJ2-5, with no clear D. The CDR3 contains 15 residues. The germline V gene encodes CDR1 SGHRS and CDR2 YFSETQ. The ends were cut back, 5 bases at V and 1 base at J, with 15 bases in the middle. The CDR3 DNA reads TGCGCCAGCAGGTCTGGTAAGGCGATCCAAGAGACCCAGTACTTC. This codes for CASRSGKAIQETQYF.

The rearrangement links TRBV2 to TRBJ2-1; D is ambiguous. Germline loops: CDR1 SNHLY, CDR2 FYNNEI. The CDR3 sequence is 15 residues long. The ends were cut back, 1 base at V and 1 base at J, with 8 bases in the middle. CDR3 sequence: CASSEGARSYNEQFF. In nucleotides, the CDR3 is TGTGCCAGCAGTGAAGGGGCTCGTTCCTACAATGAGCAGTTCTTC.

The V and J genes are TRBV4-2 and TRBJ2-2; D uncertain. In germline, CDR1 is LGHNA, CDR2 YNFKEQ. This CDR3 region has 17 residues. Trimming left V 1 base short and J 4 bases short, with 16 bases between. Here the CDR3 reads CASSQAVLGRGTGELFF. CDR3 sequence (DNA): TGTGCCAGCAGCCAAGCGGTTTTAGGGCGCGGCACCGGGGAGCTGTTTTTT.

This clonotype was observed at least ten times. CDR3 residues: CASSAPTMTYEQYF. The CDR3 nucleotides are TGTGCCAGCAGTGCTCCGACGATGACCTACGAGCAGTACTTC. The V and J genes are TRBV28 and TRBJ2-7; D gene unclear. Per the germline V gene, CDR1 is MDHEN and CDR2 is SYDVKM. The V gene lost 5 bases and the J gene lost 2 bases, with 13 bases spanning the gap. This CDR3 region has 14 residues.

V gene TRBV5-8 combines with J gene TRBJ1-3; possibly TRBD1 for D (5 bases). Germline CDR1 reads SGHTS; CDR2 reads YDEGEE. Between the trimmed V and J ends, which lost 7 bases and 2 bases, there was a span of 10 bases. CDR3 length: 13 amino acids. Here the CDR3 reads CASVRATGNTIYF. CDR3 in DNA: TGTGCCAGCGTCAGGGCGACTGGAAACACCATATATTTT.

The sample holds many counts of this clonotype. The chain employs TRBV12-3 or TRBV12-4 and TRBJ2-3; D uncertain. The CDR3 extends over 16 amino acids. Trimming left V 2 bases short and J 1 base short, with 13 bases between. CDR3 residues: CASSLTLLPRTDTQYF. The CDR3 nucleotides read TGTGCCAGCAGTTTAACTCTCCTGCCCCGCACAGATACGCAGTATTTT.

Only a few counts were recorded for this clonotype. The J gene is TRBJ1-2, the V gene TRBV10-3, with D unresolved. Germline CDR1 reads ENHRY; CDR2 reads SYGVKD. Between the trimmed V and J ends, which lost 2 bases and 1 base, there was a span of 11 bases. The CDR3 has 15 residues. CDR3 sequence (DNA): TGTGCCATCAGTGAGAACAACTGGAGTAACTATGGCTACACCTTC. Its protein product is CAISENNWSNYGYTF.